A single sample gave rise to the 9 T cell receptor beta chains below, sequenced in a study of early T cells in non-severe SARS-CoV-2 infection. TCRdb re-derived calls from the 5' RACE reads in MiXCR, one entry per CDR3 protein. Of roughly 75,000 distinct CDR3 sequences in the sample, about 9.6% were seen once. Sequencing input: whole blood. All receptors come from an adult who was a healthcare worker with PCR-confirmed SARS-CoV-2 infection or an uninfected control (not recorded which).

This clonotype was seen ten or more times. This chain joins TRBV5-4 and TRBJ2-1; tentatively, D is TRBD1 (5 bases). V was trimmed by 1 base and J by 2 bases, leaving 7 bases between them. CDR3 length: 14 residues. The germline V gene has CDR1 SGHNT and CDR2 YYREEE (reference sequence). The CDR3 region has the DNA TGTGCCAGCAGCTTGCTAGGGGCCTACAATGAGCAGTTCTTC. This sequence encodes CASSLLGAYNEQFF.

This clonotype occurred many times. J is TRBJ1-5 and V is TRBV20-1; TRBD1 might be the D (6 bases). The V gene lost 6 bases and the J gene lost 9 bases, with 24 bases spanning the gap. In germline, CDR1 is DFQATT, CDR2 SNEGSKA (reference sequence). The CDR3 length is 15 residues. CDR3 sequence reads: CSAWGPQGFGRPQHF. DNA of the CDR3: TGCAGTGCCTGGGGGCCCCAGGGCTTTGGTCGGCCCCAGCATTTT.

This clonotype was counted at least ten times. The DNA of the CDR3 is TGTGCCAGCAGCTTAGGGGGCGACTTCAGTGAGCAGTTCTTC. Translation gives CASSLGGDFSEQFF. V is TRBV7-3 and J is TRBJ2-1, with D perhaps matching TRBD1 (6 bases). Germline V lookup: CDR1 SGHTA, CDR2 FQGTGA. Trimming took off 2 bases at V and 9 bases at J, with 14 bases between the two ends. The CDR3 totals 14 residues. Full variable domain (missing parts from reference TRBV7-3 and TRBJ2-1): GAGVSQTPSNKVTEKGKYVELRCDPISGHTALYWYRQSLGQGPEFLIYFQGTGAADDSGLPNDRFFAVRPEGSVSTLKIQRTERGDSAVYLCASSLGGDFSEQFFGPGTRLTVL.

A few counts support this clonotype. The chain uses TRBV20-1 and TRBJ1-3, with D possibly matching TRBD1 (6 bases). Deletions cut 3 bases from V and 0 bases from J, with 9 bases between. Germline V gives CDR1 DFQATT, CDR2 SNEGSKA (reference sequence). This CDR3 has 14 amino acids. The CDR3 region is CSARDSGSGNTIYF. The CDR3 nucleotides are TGCAGTGCTAGGGACAGTGGCTCTGGAAACACCATATATTTT.

This chain joins TRBV6-1 and TRBJ2-1; D possibly uses TRBD1 or TRBD2 (6 bases each). There are 16 residues in the CDR3. The V gene's germline CDR1 is MNHNS and CDR2 SASEGT. Trimming left V 4 bases short and J 4 bases short, with 17 bases between. CDR3 loop: CASSATLLGGYNEQFF. The CDR3 nucleotides are TGTGCCAGCAGTGCCACCCTCTTAGGGGGGTACAATGAGCAGTTCTTC.

This clonotype was observed at least ten times. The V call is TRBV20-1, the J call TRBJ2-6; D is unresolved. The CDR3 consists of 14 residues. Germline loops: CDR1 DFQATT, CDR2 SNEGSKA (reference sequence). The ends were cut back, 6 bases at V and 0 bases at J, with 9 bases in the middle. This CDR3 reads CSATPHSGANVLTF. DNA for the CDR3: TGCAGTGCGACACCTCACTCTGGGGCCAACGTCCTGACTTTC.

The gene calls are TRBV28 and TRBJ2-5, with 11 bases fitting TRBD1. The CDR3 totals 13 residues. Germline V gene data show CDR1 as MDHEN and CDR2 as SYDVKM. J lost 7 bases, V lost 4 bases, and 2 bases had no gene match. The CDR3 reads CASSSGQGATQYF. CDR3 nucleotide sequence: TGTGCCAGCAGTTCCGGACAGGGGGCGACCCAGTACTTC.

This clonotype was seen repeatedly, ten times or more. V and J are TRBV12-3 or TRBV12-4 and TRBJ1-1; 11 positions match TRBD1. The CDR3 length is 15 residues. J gave up 1 base and V 5 bases, and 3 bases lay outside the gene matches. The CDR3 region has the DNA TGTGCCAGCAGTCCAGGACAGGGGGCGAACACTGAAGCTTTCTTT. Encoded protein: CASSPGQGANTEAFF.

This clonotype was detected many times. The V and J genes are TRBV10-3 and TRBJ2-7; TRBD2 agrees at 10 bases. V shed 5 bases and J 7 bases; nucleotides not matched to a gene: 8. CDR1 is ENHRY, CDR2 SYGVKD, per germline. CDR3 length: 14 residues. CDR3 region: CAISPLAGAGEQYF. DNA for the CDR3: TGTGCCATCAGTCCCCTAGCGGGAGCGGGTGAGCAGTACTTC.